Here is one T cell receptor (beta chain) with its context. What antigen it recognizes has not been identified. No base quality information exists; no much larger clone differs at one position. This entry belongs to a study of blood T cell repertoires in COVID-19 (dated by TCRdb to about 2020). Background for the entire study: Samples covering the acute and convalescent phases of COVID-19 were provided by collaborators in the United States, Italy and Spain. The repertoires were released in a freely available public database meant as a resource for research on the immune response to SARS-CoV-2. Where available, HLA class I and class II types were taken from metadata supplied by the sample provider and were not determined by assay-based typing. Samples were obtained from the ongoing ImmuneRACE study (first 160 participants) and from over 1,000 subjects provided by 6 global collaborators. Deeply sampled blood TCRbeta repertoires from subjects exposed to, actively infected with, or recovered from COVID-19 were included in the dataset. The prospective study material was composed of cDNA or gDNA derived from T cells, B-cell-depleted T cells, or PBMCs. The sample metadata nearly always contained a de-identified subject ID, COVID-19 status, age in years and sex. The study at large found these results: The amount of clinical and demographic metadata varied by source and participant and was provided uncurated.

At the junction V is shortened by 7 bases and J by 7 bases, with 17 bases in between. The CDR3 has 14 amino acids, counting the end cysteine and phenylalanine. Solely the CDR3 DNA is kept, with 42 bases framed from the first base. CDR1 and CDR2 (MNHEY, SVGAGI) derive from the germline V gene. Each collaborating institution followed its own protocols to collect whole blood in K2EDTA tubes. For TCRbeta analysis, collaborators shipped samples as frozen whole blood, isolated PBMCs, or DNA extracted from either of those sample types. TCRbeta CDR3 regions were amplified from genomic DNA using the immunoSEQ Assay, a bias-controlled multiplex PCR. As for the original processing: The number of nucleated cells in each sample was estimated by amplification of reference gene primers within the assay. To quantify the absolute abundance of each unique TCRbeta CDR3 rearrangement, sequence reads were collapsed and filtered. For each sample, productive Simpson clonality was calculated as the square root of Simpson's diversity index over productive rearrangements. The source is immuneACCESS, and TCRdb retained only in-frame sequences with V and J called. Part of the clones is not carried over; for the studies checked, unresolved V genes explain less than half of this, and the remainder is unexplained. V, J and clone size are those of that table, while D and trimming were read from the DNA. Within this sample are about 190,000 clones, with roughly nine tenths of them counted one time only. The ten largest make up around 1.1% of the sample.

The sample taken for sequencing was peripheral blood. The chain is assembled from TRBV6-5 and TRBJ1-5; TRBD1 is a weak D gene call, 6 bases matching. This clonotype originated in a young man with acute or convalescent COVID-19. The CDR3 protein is CASNGGAGRQPQHF. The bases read TGTGCCAGCAATGGGGGGGCCGGGAGACAGCCCCAGCATTTT.